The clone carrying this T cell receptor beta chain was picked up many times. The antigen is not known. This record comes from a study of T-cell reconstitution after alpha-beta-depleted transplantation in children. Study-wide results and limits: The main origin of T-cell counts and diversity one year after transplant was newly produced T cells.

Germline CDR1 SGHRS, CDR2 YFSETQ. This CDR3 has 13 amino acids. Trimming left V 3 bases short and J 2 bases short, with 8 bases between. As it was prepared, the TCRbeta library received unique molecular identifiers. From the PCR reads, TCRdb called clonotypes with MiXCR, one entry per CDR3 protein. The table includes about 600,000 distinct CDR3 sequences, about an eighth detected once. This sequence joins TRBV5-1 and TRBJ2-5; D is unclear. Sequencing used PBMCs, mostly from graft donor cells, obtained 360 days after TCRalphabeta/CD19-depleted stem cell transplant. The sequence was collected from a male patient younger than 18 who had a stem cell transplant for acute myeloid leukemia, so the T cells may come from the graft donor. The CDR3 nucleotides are TGCGCCAGCAGCTCAAACGGGCAAGAGACCCAGTACTTC. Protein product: CASSSNGQETQYF. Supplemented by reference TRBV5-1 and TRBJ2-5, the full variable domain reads KAGVTQTPRYLIKTRGQQVTLSCSPISGHRSVSWYQQTPGQGLQFLFEYFSETQRNKGNFPGRFSGRQFSNSRSEMNVSTLELGDSALYLCASSSNGQETQYFGPGTRLLVL.